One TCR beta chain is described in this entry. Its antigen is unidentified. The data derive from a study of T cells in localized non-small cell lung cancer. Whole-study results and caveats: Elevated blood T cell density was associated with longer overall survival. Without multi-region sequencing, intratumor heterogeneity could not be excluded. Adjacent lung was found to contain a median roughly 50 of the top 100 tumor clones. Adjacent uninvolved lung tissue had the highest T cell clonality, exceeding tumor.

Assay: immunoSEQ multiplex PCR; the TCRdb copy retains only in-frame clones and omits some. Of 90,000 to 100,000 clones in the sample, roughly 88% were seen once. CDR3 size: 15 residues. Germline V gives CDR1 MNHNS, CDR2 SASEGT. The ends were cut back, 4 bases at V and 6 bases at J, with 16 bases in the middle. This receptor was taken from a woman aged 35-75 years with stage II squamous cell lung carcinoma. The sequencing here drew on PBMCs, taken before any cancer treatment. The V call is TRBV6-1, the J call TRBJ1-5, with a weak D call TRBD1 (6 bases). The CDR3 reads CASSGRQAYRQPQHF. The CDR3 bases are TGTGCCAGCAGTGGGAGACAGGCTTATCGTCAGCCCCAGCATTTT.